The sequence of this T cell receptor (beta chain) was determined in a study of blood T cells in healthy people across ages. Overall study findings and caveats: Comparison with aged donors showed that long-lived donors had more naive CD4+ cells and higher diversity.

As regards this clonotype: The antigen is not known.

Using a J-beta primer mix together with a sample-barcoded 5' primer, a second PCR was run for roughly 7 to 12 cycles. In TCRdb, the 5' RACE reads were re-called with MiXCR into one record per CDR3 protein. The data hold about 780,000 distinct CDR3 sequences, with about 45% observed a single time. With 0 bases clipped from V and 2 bases from J, the junction kept 4 bases outside the gene matches. The CDR3 length is 16 residues. Germline V gene data show CDR1 as SGHKS and CDR2 as YYEKEE (reference sequence). This chain joins TRBV5-5 and TRBJ2-3, with 9 nucleotides matching TRBD2. Sequenced sample: blood. This receptor was identified in a man aged 80 or over in good health. Here the CDR3 DNA reads TGTGCCAGCAGCTTGGAACGACTAGCGGCCACAGATACGCAGTATTTT. Its protein is CASSLERLAATDTQYF. The whole variable domain, filled in from reference TRBV5-5 and TRBJ2-3, reads DAGVTQSPTHLIKTRGQQVTLRCSPISGHKSVSWYQQVLGQGPQFIFQYYEKEERGRGNFPDRFSARQFPNYSSELNVNALLLGDSALYLCASSLERLAATDTQYFGPGTRLTVL.